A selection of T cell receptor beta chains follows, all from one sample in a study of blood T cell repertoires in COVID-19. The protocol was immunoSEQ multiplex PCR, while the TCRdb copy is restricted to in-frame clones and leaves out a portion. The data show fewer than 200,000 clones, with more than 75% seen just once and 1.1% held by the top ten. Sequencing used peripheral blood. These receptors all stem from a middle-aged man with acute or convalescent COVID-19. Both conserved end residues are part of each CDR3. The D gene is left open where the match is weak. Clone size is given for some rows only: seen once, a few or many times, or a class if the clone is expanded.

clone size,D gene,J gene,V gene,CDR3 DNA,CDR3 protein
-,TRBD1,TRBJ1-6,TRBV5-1,TGCGCCAGCAGCCGGGACAGGGGGCAGGGGTCACCCCTCCACTTT,CASSRDRGQGSPLHF
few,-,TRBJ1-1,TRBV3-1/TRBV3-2,TGTGCCAGCAGCCAGGGGGGTTCTGACACTGAAGCTTTCTTT,CASSQGGSDTEAFF
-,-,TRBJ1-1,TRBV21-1,TGTGCCAGCAGCAAAGCGGCCAGGAGGAAGAGTAACACTGAAGCTTTCTTT,CASSKAARRKSNTEAFF
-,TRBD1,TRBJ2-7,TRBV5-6,TGTGCCAGCAGCTTGGACAGGGGAAAGGAGCAGTACTTC,CASSLDRGKEQYF
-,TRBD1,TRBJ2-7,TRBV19,TGTGCCAGTAGTATTGACAGGGGGAGAAACGAGCAGTACTTC,CASSIDRGRNEQYF
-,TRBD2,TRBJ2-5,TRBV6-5,TGTGCCAGCAGTACGACTAGCGGGGGGCCTGAGACCCAGTACTTC,CASSTTSGGPETQYF
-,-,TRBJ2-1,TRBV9,TGTGCCAGCAGCGTAGAGGTGGGGAGGAAATACAATGAGCAGTTCTTC,CASSVEVGRKYNEQFF
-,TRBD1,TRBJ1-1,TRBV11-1,TGTGCCAGCAGCCCGTACAGGGGAACTGAAGCTTTCTTT,CASSPYRGTEAFF
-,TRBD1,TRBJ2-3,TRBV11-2,TGTGCCAGCAGCTTACAGGGGGCATTCACAGATACGCAGTATTTT,CASSLQGAFTDTQYF
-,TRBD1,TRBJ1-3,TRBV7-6,TGTGCCAGCAGCAAAACAGGGGCGGCTGGAAACACCATATATTTT,CASSKTGAAGNTIYF
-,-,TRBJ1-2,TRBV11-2,TGTGCCAGCAGCTTCGCGCCGAATATTAACTATGGCTACACCTTC,CASSFAPNINYGYTF
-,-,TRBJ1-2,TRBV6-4,TGTGCCAGCAGTGACCCCCCGGGGACAAGGACTAACTATGGCTACACCTTC,CASSDPPGTRTNYGYTF
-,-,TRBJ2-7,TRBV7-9,TGTGCCAGCAGCTTAGCCACCCCAGGGGACGAGCAGTACTTC,CASSLATPGDEQYF
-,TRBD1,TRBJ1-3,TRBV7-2,TGTGCCAGCAGCCCAAGGACAGGGAAGTCGGGAAACACCATATATTTT,CASSPRTGKSGNTIYF